Described below is a single T cell receptor (beta chain) sequence and its context. Antigen: not known. The V and J ends lost 4 bases and 7 bases, in that order; junction bases with no gene match: 13. This CDR3 contains 15 residues. Germline CDR1 is MRHNA and CDR2 is SNTAGT. The entry originates in a study of cytomegalovirus exposure and HLA in healthy donors. Overall study results and limits: Later analysis showed TCR association rates varying by HLA locus, highest for DRB1 and lowest for HLA-C. Most observed TCR sequences were rare, whereas some public TCRs were detected in many donors.

PCR amplification relied on 60 Vbeta primers (plus 13 Jbeta primers). This table comes from immunoSEQ multiplex PCR, and its TCRdb copy is limited to in-frame clones, with some not included. Of approximately 56,000 clones detected, 55% to 80% appear once; the ten largest clones hold less than 25%. The sequence derives from a woman between 45 and 60 years old in good health and CMV-seropositive. The sample was PBMCs. The V call is TRBV6-4, the J call TRBJ2-7; 7 bases are shared with TRBD1. The CDR3 sequence is CASSANAMRGQEQYF. The CDR3 DNA reads TGTGCCAGCAGTGCAAACGCCATGAGGGGGCAGGAGCAGTACTTC.